The source of this T cell receptor (beta chain) is a study of T cell responses to AZD1222 COVID-19 vaccine. Study-level results: The sample set comprised mostly white British donors with more females, and clonal diversity was possibly underestimated.

Sequenced by immunoSEQ multiplex PCR; TCRdb stores in-frame clones only, minus some. Found here are about 150,000 clones, 90% of them singletons; the top ten hold 1.5% to 2%. A remark on this clone: Its cognate antigen is unknown.

Germline CDR1 and CDR2: LGHNA and YSLEER. Losses at the gene ends were 3 bases for V and 1 base for J; bases not matched to a gene: 13. The CDR3 sequence is 20 residues long. This TCR was sampled from an adult in good health. The starting material was peripheral blood, obtained on day 0 of AZD1222 vaccination. This rearrangement joins TRBV4-3 to TRBJ2-1; 12 nucleotides agree with TRBD2. CDR3 nucleotide sequence: TGCGCCAGCAGCCAGGAACTAGCGGGAGGACCCCTCGGTTCCTACAATGAGCAGTTCTTC. This gives the protein CASSQELAGGPLGSYNEQFF.